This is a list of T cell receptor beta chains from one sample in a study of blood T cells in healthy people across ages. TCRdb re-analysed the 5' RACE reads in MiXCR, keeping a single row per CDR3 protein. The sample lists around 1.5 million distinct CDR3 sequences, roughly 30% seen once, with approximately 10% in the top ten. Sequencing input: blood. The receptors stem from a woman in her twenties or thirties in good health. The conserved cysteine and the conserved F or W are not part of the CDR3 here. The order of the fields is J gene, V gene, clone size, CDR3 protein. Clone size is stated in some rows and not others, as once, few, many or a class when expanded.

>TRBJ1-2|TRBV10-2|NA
ASSESGVYYGYT
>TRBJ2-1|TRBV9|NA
ASSPADRGRGYNEQF
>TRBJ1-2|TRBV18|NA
ASSQTTGYDYT
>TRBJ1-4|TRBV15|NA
ATSNGQPKNEKLF
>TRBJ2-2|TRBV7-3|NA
ASRSSGDGELF
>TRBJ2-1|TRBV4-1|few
ASSQGKHADNEQF
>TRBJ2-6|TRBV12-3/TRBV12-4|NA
AISTGAGANVLT
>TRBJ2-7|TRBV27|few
ASSIRSGISYEQY
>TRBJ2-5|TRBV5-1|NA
ASSFSIDNRQEAQY
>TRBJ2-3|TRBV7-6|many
ASSLVGGPTDTQY
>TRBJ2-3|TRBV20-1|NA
SAVQTSDWTDTQY
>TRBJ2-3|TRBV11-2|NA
ASSVSGLRFTDTQY
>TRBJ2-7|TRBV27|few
ASSLGFGTGGHEQY
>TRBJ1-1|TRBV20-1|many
SAPGTVNTEAF
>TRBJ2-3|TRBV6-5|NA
ASRRRPVDTQY
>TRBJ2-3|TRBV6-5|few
ASSPDLAASTDTQY
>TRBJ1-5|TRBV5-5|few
ASSLVVGGQPQH
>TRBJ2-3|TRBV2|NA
ASSEAFGGFRDTQY
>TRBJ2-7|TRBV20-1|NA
SALRVDSYEQY
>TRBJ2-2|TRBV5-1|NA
ASSLGPVGAPNTGELF
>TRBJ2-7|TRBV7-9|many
ASSDPSYEQY
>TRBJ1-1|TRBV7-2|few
ASSLAEGVGNTEAF
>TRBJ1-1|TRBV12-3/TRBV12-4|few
ASTPQGGGTEAF
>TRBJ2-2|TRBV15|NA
ATSKGLADTGELF
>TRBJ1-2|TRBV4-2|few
ASSQRQDQNYGYT
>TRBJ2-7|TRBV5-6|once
ASSLLGALLNEQY
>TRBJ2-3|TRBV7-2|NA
ASSLRLGLSTDTQY
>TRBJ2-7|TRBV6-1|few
ASTVSSYEQY
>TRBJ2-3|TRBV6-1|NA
ASSEVRATQY
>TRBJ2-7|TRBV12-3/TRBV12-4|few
ASSQDRVGAYEQY
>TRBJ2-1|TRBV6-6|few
ASSSQAGEDEQF
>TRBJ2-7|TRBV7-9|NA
ASSSTGLWDEQY
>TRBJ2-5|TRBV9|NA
ASSVADRGQQETQY